A selection of T cell receptor beta chains follows, all from one sample in a study of OX40 agonist ivuxolimab in advanced cancers. Here immunoSEQ multiplex PCR was the method, and the copy in TCRdb shows in-frame clones only, minus some. The sample yields tens of thousands of clones, around 90% seen once. The sample here was CD4+ or CD8+ T cells sorted from blood, taken in a trial of the OX40 agonist ivuxolimab. The origin of the receptors is an adult with an advanced solid tumor such as melanoma, head and neck, liver or kidney cancer. Both conserved end residues are part of each CDR3. D genes are given only for firm matches. Clone size, where shown, is once, few, many, or a class for clones that have expanded.

V	J	D	size	DNA	CDR3
TRBV20-1	TRBJ2-7	.	.	TGCAGTGCTAGATCGGGAGAGCAGTACTTC	CSARSGEQYF
TRBV4-3	TRBJ1-3	.	once	TGCGCCAGCAGTCCTGACCCTTGGGGCACGAGCTCTGGAAACACCATATATTTT	CASSPDPWGTSSGNTIYF
TRBV5-1	TRBJ1-1	.	.	TGCGCCAGCAGCTTGGTTGGGACGGCAGAAGCTTTCTTT	CASSLVGTAEAFF
TRBV7-2	TRBJ1-1	.	.	TGTGCCAGCAGCCAGAGGTGGGTTGGGGGCACTGAAGCTTTCTTT	CASSQRWVGGTEAFF
TRBV28	TRBJ2-3	TRBD2	.	TGTGCCAGCCCGGACCCCCTAAGCGGGAGGGCTACAGATACGCAGTATTTT	CASPDPLSGRATDTQYF
TRBV5-4	TRBJ2-2	.	.	TGTGCCAGCAACAATCAGGGGGGATCACGGACCGGGGAGCTGTTTTTT	CASNNQGGSRTGELFF
TRBV4-2	TRBJ2-1	.	.	TGTGCCAGCAGCCAACAACCTACAGAATACAATGAGCAGTTCTTC	CASSQQPTEYNEQFF
TRBV5-4	TRBJ2-7	.	.	TGTGCCAGCACCACGATGCTAGGAGCCTACGAGCAGTACTTC	CASTTMLGAYEQYF
TRBV2	TRBJ2-5	.	.	TGTGCCAGCGCATACAGGGAGGAGACCCAGTACTTC	CASAYREETQYF
TRBV28	TRBJ1-2	.	.	TGTGCCAGCAGTTTCATCGCGGTTAACTATGGCTACACCTTC	CASSFIAVNYGYTF
TRBV14	TRBJ2-7	TRBD1	.	TGTGCCAGCAGCCCCAACAGGGGCGGGTACGAGCAGTACTTC	CASSPNRGGYEQYF
TRBV7-2	TRBJ2-3	TRBD2	.	TGTGCCAGCAGCTTCCCTAGCGGAGGCACAGATACGCAGTATTTT	CASSFPSGGTDTQYF
TRBV5-6	TRBJ2-5	.	.	TGTGCCAGCAGCCCGAGGGGATCCGGAAAGACCCAGTACTTC	CASSPRGSGKTQYF
TRBV2	TRBJ2-7	.	.	TGTGCCAGCAGTAAGTCTCGAGGGGGTTACGAGCAGTACTTC	CASSKSRGGYEQYF
TRBV28	TRBJ2-6	.	few	TGTGCCAGCAGGCCCGAGGGGGGGGCCAACGTCCTGACTTTC	CASRPEGGANVLTF
TRBV7-2	TRBJ1-4	TRBD1	.	TGTGCCAGCAGCTACCAGGGGGCGCGGGAAGAAAAACTGTTTTTT	CASSYQGAREEKLFF
TRBV19	TRBJ2-1	.	.	TGTGCCAGTAGTATACGGGTAGACAATGAGCAGTTCTTC	CASSIRVDNEQFF
TRBV19	TRBJ2-1	.	.	TGTGCCAGTAAGGGCCTGGGGGCGGACGATGAGCAGTTCTTC	CASKGLGADDEQFF
TRBV28	TRBJ1-5	.	.	TGTGCCAGCAGTTTAGGAGGTGGCAATCAGCCCCAGCATTTT	CASSLGGGNQPQHF
TRBV6-4	TRBJ2-1	TRBD2	.	TGTGCCAGCAGAGGACTAGCGGGAGGTGTCAATGAGCAGTTCTTC	CASRGLAGGVNEQFF
TRBV19	TRBJ2-3	TRBD1	once	TGTGCCAGTAGTGCAACTCCGGGACAGCACACAGATACGCAGTATTTT	CASSATPGQHTDTQYF
TRBV7-9	TRBJ2-1	TRBD1	medium-sized	TGTGCCACCGCCGGGACAGGGGTTAACAATGAGCAGTTCTTC	CATAGTGVNNEQFF
TRBV11-3	TRBJ2-2	.	.	TGTGCCAGCAGCCTTGGTCCGCCCGGGGAGCTGTTTTTT	CASSLGPPGELFF
TRBV18	TRBJ2-1	TRBD2	.	TGTGCCAGCTCACCATATAGCGGGAGAGGGAATGAGCAGTTCTTC	CASSPYSGRGNEQFF
TRBV27	TRBJ1-5	.	few	TGTGCCAGGCACGGCTGCGGCAATCAGCCCCAGCATTTT	CARHGCGNQPQHF
TRBV28	TRBJ1-5	TRBD1	.	TGTGCCAGCACCACAATACGGCAGGGGGCTTACCAGCCCCAGCATTTT	CASTTIRQGAYQPQHF
TRBV14	TRBJ1-1	.	.	TGTGCCAGCAGCCAATTATCCGGGACTGAAGCTTTCTTT	CASSQLSGTEAFF
TRBV7-2	TRBJ2-3	TRBD2	.	TGTGCCAGCAGCTTCCTAGCGGATAGCACAGATACGCAGTATTTT	CASSFLADSTDTQYF
TRBV4-3	TRBJ2-5	TRBD2	.	TGCGCCAGCAGCCAAGCCCTGGGAGGGCGGGAGACCCAGTACTTC	CASSQALGGRETQYF
TRBV27	TRBJ1-6	.	.	TGTGCCAGCAGTTTATCGAGACCCCTCTATTCACCCCTCCACTTT	CASSLSRPLYSPLHF
TRBV7-3	TRBJ2-6	.	.	TGTGCCAGCAGCCGGGGTGGGGCCAACGTCCTGACTTTC	CASSRGGANVLTF
TRBV7-2	TRBJ2-2	TRBD2	.	TGTGCCAGCAGCTTAGCGGTTACAAGACTAGCACCGGGGGAGCTGTTTTTT	CASSLAVTRLAPGELFF
TRBV30	TRBJ2-7	TRBD1	.	TGTGCCTGGAGGAAGGACAGGAGCTCCTACGAGCAGTACTTC	CAWRKDRSSYEQYF
TRBV6-1	TRBJ1-6	TRBD1	.	TGTGCCAGCAGAGTAGCAGGGGGATCTAATTCACCCCTCCACTTT	CASRVAGGSNSPLHF
TRBV11-3	TRBJ2-1	.	.	TGTGCCAGCAGCGAAAATCAGAATGAGCAGTTCTTC	CASSENQNEQFF
TRBV28	TRBJ2-1	.	.	TGTGCCAGCAGAAAAGGGACCGGGACCCACAATGAGCAGTTCTTC	CASRKGTGTHNEQFF
TRBV28	TRBJ2-7	TRBD2	.	TGTGCCAGCAGCTCCAGGTCGGGGGGTACCTACGAGCAGTACTTC	CASSSRSGGTYEQYF
TRBV7-8	TRBJ2-7	.	.	TGTGCCAGCAGCGGCAACCATCCCCACGAGCAGTACTTC	CASSGNHPHEQYF
TRBV28	TRBJ2-5	TRBD1	.	TGTGCCAGCAGCATAATGGGACAGCAAGAGACCCAGTACTTC	CASSIMGQQETQYF
TRBV12-5	TRBJ2-5	.	.	TGTGCTAGTGGTTCCGGCCTCGGAGCGGAGACCCAGTACTTC	CASGSGLGAETQYF
TRBV7-8	TRBJ2-7	TRBD1	.	TGTGCCAGCAAACGGGACAGGGGGCCATGGGAGCAGTACTTC	CASKRDRGPWEQYF
TRBV6-4	TRBJ2-2	.	.	TGTGCCAGCAGCCCCGAGGACACCGGGGAGCTGTTTTTT	CASSPEDTGELFF
TRBV19	TRBJ2-4	.	few	TGTGCCAGTAGTATGGGCACCATTCAGTACTTC	CASSMGTIQYF
TRBV7-2	TRBJ1-5	.	.	TGTGCCAGCAGCTTATCTCGGGGAAACAATCAGCCCCAGCATTTT	CASSLSRGNNQPQHF
TRBV23-1	TRBJ2-2	.	.	TGCGCCAGCAGTCAACTGCAGCCGGGCGGGGAGCTGTTTTTT	CASSQLQPGGELFF
TRBV28	TRBJ2-7	TRBD1	.	TGTGCCAGCAGTTTGGACAGGGGTTGGCAAGAGTACTTC	CASSLDRGWQEYF
TRBV5-8	TRBJ1-2	.	.	TGTGCCAGCAGCCTTGACAGTAACTATGGCTACACCTTC	CASSLDSNYGYTF
TRBV29-1	TRBJ2-1	.	.	TGCAGCGTTGGGGCAGCTACTTACAATGAGCAGTTCTTC	CSVGAATYNEQFF